This is a list of T cell receptor beta chains from one sample in a study of T cell responses to AZD1222 COVID-19 vaccine. Profiled with immunoSEQ multiplex PCR; TCRdb holds only in-frame clones, not every one. Among 150,000 to 200,000 clones, roughly 92% were seen once, and the ten largest hold about 0.64%. The material was peripheral blood, obtained on day 0 of AZD1222 vaccination. These receptor sequences come from an adult in good health. The CDR3 runs from the conserved cysteine through the conserved F or W. The D gene is left open where the match is weak. Clone size is given for some rows only: seen once, a few or many times, or a class if the clone is expanded.

CDR3 DNA	CDR3 protein	J gene	D gene	clone size	V gene
TGCGCCAGCAGCCCAGATGGCGCGCGGGAGGGCCTCTTGGATGAGCAGTTCTTC	CASSPDGAREGLLDEQFF	TRBJ2-1	TRBD2	NA	TRBV5-1
TGTGCCAGCAGCTCGGGACAGAGCTATGGCTACACCTTC	CASSSGQSYGYTF	TRBJ1-2	TRBD1	once	TRBV5-8
TGTGCCACCAGCAGAGTCACTCACATGGAACTGTTTTTT	CATSRVTHMELFF	TRBJ1-4	NA	once	TRBV15
TGTGCCAGCAGCTTAGGGGGTCGTGGATTCCTCGCCGAAGGGTATCAGCCCCAGCATTTT	CASSLGGRGFLAEGYQPQHF	TRBJ1-5	NA	NA	TRBV7-8
TGCGCCAGCAGCCAAGATCCTAAAAGGGCGGGAGGGCTGGAGACCCAGTACTTC	CASSQDPKRAGGLETQYF	TRBJ2-5	TRBD2	NA	TRBV4-1
TGTGCCACCACAGGGGTAAGGGGTCAGCCCCAGCATTTT	CATTGVRGQPQHF	TRBJ1-5	TRBD1	NA	TRBV19
TGTGCCAGCAGCCAAGTACCAGGGGGAAAAAAGGCCGGGGAGCTGTTTTTT	CASSQVPGGKKAGELFF	TRBJ2-2	TRBD1	NA	TRBV11-2
TGTGCCAGCAGCTCTCAGGGGGCCCGGGGAGCTTTCTTT	CASSSQGARGAFF	TRBJ1-1	TRBD1	NA	TRBV12-3/TRBV12-4
TGTGCCTGGAGCTTGGACAGGGGGGGCCAGCCCCAGCATTTT	CAWSLDRGGQPQHF	TRBJ1-5	TRBD1	NA	TRBV30
TGTGCCAGCAGCTTGTCGGGATGGGTGGGGGGCACAGAGACCCAGTACTTC	CASSLSGWVGGTETQYF	TRBJ2-5	NA	NA	TRBV5-4
TGCGCCAGCAGCTTGGGCCCATCAACTAATGAAAAACTGTTTTTT	CASSLGPSTNEKLFF	TRBJ1-4	NA	NA	TRBV5-1
TGTGCCAGCAGTGATAGTGGGGGAACCTTTACCGGGGAGCTGTTTTTT	CASSDSGGTFTGELFF	TRBJ2-2	NA	NA	TRBV2
TGTGCCTCTTCACCCCGGGGGGAGGGGAGTCATAGCAATCAGCCCCAGCATTTT	CASSPRGEGSHSNQPQHF	TRBJ1-5	NA	NA	TRBV19